This TCR beta chain was captured by sequencing in a study of cytomegalovirus exposure and HLA in healthy donors. About the research overall: Ancestry clustering placed 70% to 90% of about 400 genotyped donors in the Caucasian-associated cluster. Broader study findings: Published work reported that the classifier diagnosed cytomegalovirus status with high specificity and sensitivity. A list of about 160 TCR beta chains associated with cytomegalovirus was given.

To note about this clone: The antigen is unknown. The conserved closing phenylalanine or tryptophan is absent in this CDR3, likely reflecting a read error.

The primer mix had 60 Vbeta and 13 Jbeta primers. The repertoire was sequenced with immunoSEQ multiplex PCR; TCRdb's copy has only in-frame clones and lacks some. The data hold 150,000 to 200,000 clones, with more than 60% observed a single time. This sequence was found in a man aged 18 to 35 in good health and CMV-seronegative. Input material: PBMCs.

The CDR3, as DNA: TGTGCCTGGAGTGTAGGGACAGTGGCTAATGAAAAACTGTTTTCT. Translating it yields CAWSVGTVANEKLFS. This chain uses TRBV30 with TRBJ1-4; 7 nucleotides line up with TRBD1. V trimming: 0 bases; J trimming: 3 bases; junction bases outside the gene matches: 4. CDR3 length: 15 amino acids. CDR1 and CDR2 (germline): GTSNPN, SVGIG (reference sequence).